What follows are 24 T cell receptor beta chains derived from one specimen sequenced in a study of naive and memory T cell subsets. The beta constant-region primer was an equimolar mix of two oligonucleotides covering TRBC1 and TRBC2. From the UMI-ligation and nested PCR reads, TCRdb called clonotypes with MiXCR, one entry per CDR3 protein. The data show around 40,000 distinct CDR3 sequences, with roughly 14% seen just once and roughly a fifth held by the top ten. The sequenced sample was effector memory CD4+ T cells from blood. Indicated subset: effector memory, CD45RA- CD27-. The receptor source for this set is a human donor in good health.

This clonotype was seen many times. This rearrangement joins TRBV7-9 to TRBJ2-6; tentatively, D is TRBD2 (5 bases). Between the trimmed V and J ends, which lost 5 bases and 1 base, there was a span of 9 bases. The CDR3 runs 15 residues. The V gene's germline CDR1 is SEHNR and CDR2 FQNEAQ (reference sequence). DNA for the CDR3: TGTGCCAGCAGCCCCCCGGGGTCTGGGGCCAACGTCCTGACTTTC. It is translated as CASSPPGSGANVLTF. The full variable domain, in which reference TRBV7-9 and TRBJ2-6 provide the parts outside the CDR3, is DTGVSQNPRHKITKRGQNVTFRCDPISEHNRLYWYRQTLGQGPEFLTYFQNEAQLEKSRLLSDRFSAERPKGSFSTLEIQRTEQGDSAMYLCASSPPGSGANVLTFGAGSRLTVL.

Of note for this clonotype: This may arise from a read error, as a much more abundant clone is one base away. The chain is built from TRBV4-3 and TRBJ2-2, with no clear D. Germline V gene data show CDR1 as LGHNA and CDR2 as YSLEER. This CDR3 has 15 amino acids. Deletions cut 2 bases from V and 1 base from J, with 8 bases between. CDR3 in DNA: TGCGCCAGCAGCCAAAGCGTGGGGAACACCGGGGAGCTGTTTTTT. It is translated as CASSQSVGNTGELFF.

The CDR3 coding sequence is TGTGCCAGCAGCTCCCAGGACACCGCCCGCGAGCAGTACTTC. This sequence encodes CASSSQDTAREQYF. V and J are TRBV11-2 and TRBJ2-7; possibly TRBD1 for D (5 bases). This CDR3 spans 14 amino acids. In germline, CDR1 is SGHAT, CDR2 FQNNGV. Trimming pared 4 bases from V and 6 bases from J, leaving 16 bases between.

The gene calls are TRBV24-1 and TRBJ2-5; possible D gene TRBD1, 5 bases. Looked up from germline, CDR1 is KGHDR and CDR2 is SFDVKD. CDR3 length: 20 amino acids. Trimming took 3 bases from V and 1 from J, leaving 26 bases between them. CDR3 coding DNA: TGTGCCACCAGTGATCCCTACTTAGGTTTGGCAGGGATGGCCCAAGAGACCCAGTACTTC. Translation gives CATSDPYLGLAGMAQETQYF.

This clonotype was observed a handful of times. This CDR3 reads CASSLDEAPGMDTQYF. In DNA form, the CDR3 reads TGTGCCAGCAGCTTAGATGAGGCTCCGGGCATGGATACGCAGTATTTT. The chain has TRBV7-9 and TRBJ2-3, with D unclear. V was trimmed by 1 base and J by 6 bases, leaving 17 bases between them. Germline V lookup: CDR1 SEHNR, CDR2 FQNEAQ (reference sequence). CDR3 length: 16 amino acids.

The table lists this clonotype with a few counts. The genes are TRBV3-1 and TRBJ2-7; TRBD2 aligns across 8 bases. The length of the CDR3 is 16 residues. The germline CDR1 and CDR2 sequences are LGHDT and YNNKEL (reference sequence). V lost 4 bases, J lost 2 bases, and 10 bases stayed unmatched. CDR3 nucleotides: TGTGCCAGCAGCCCCTTTCTGGCGGGAGGTGCCTACGAGCAGTACTTC. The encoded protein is CASSPFLAGGAYEQYF.

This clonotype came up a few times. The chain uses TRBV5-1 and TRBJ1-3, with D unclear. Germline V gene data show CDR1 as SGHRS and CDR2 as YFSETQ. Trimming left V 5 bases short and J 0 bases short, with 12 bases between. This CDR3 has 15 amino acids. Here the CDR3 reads CASRPDGNSGNTIYF. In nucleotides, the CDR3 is TGCGCCAGCAGACCGGACGGCAACTCTGGAAACACCATATATTTT.

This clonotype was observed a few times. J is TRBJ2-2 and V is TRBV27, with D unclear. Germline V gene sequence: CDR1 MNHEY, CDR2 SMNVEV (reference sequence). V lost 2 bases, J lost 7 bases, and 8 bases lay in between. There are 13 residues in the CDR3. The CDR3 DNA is TGTGCCAGCAGTTTAAGGGTCGTCGGGGAGCTGTTTTTT. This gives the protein CASSLRVVGELFF.

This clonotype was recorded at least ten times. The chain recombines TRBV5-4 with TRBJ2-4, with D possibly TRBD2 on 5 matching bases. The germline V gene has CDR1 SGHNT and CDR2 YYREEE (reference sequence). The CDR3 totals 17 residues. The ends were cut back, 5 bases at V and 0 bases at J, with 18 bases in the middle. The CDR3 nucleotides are TGTGCCAGCAGTCCTTCGAGCGGCTCCCTAGCCAAAAACATTCAGTACTTC. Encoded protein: CASSPSSGSLAKNIQYF.

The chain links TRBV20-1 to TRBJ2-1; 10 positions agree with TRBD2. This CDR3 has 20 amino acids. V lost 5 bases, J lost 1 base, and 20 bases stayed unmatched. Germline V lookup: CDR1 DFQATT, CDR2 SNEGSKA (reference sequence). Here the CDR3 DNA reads TGCAGTGCTTCCGGTACTGAGTCTAGCGGGAGAAGTTTGTCCTACAATGAGCAGTTCTTC. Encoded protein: CSASGTESSGRSLSYNEQFF.

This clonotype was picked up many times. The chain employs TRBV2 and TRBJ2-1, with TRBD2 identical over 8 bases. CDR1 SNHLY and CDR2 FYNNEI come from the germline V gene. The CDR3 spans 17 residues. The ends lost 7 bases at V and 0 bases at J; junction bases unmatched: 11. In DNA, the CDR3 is TGTGCCAGCACCGCGGGGGGAGGCTCCCCCTCCTACAATGAGCAGTTCTTC. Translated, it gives CASTAGGGSPSYNEQFF.

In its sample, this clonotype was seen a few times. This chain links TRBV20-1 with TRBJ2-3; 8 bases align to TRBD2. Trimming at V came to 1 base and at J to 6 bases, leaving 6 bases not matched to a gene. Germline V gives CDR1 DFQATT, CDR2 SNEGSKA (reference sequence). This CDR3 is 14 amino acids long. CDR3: CSARVAGMMDTQYF. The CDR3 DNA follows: TGCAGTGCTAGAGTAGCGGGAATGATGGATACGCAGTATTTT.

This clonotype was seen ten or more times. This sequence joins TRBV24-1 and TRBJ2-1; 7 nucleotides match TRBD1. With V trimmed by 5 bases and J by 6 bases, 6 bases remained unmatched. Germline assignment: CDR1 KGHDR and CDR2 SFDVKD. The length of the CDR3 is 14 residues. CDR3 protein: CATSATGLGNEQFF. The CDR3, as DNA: TGTGCCACCAGTGCGACAGGGTTGGGCAATGAGCAGTTCTTC.

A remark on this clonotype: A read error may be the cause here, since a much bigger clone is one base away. The CDR3 sequence: CASSQEGRDNSPLHF. The CDR3 coding sequence is TGCGCCAGCAGCCAAGAGGGACGGGATAATTCACCCCTCCACTTT. V is TRBV4-3 and J is TRBJ1-6; D might be TRBD1 (5 bases). V was trimmed by 0 bases and J by 5 bases, leaving 8 bases between them. Germline V lookup: CDR1 LGHNA, CDR2 YSLEER. This CDR3 has 15 residues.

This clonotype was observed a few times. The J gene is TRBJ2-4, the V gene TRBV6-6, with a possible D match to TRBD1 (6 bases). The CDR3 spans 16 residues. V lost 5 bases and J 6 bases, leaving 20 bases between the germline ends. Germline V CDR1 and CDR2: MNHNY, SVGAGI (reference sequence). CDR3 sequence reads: CASSAPIGRQANIQYF. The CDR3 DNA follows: TGTGCCAGCAGTGCCCCGATTGGGAGACAGGCAAACATTCAGTACTTC.

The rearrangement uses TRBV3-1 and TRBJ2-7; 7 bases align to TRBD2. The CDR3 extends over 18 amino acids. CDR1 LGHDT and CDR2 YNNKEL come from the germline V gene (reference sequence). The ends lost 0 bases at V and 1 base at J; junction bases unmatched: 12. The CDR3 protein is CASSQEGTRLAVSYEQYF. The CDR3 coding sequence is TGTGCCAGCAGCCAAGAAGGGACTCGGCTAGCGGTATCCTACGAGCAGTACTTC.

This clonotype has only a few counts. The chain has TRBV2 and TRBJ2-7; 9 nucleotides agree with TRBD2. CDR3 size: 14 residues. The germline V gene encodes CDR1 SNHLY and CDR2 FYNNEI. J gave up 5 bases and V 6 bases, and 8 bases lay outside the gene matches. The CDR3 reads CASRRLAEGNEQYF. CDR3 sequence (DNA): TGTGCCAGCAGGAGACTAGCGGAGGGGAACGAGCAGTACTTC.

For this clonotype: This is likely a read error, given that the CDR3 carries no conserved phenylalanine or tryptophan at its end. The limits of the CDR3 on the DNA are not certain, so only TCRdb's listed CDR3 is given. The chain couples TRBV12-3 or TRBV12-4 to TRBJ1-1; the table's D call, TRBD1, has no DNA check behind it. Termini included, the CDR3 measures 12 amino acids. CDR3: CASSRRQGASVL.

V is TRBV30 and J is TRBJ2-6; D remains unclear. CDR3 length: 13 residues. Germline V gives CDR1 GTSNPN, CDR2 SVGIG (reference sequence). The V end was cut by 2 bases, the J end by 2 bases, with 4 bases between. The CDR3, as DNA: TGTGCCTGGAGTAATACTGGGGCCAACGTCCTGACTTTC. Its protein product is CAWSNTGANVLTF. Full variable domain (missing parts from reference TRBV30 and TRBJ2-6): SQTIHQWPATLVQPVGSPLSLECTVEGTSNPNLYWYRQAAGRGLQLLFYSVGIGQISSEVPQNLSASRPQDRQFILSSKKLLLSDSGFYLCAWSNTGANVLTFGAGSRLTVL.

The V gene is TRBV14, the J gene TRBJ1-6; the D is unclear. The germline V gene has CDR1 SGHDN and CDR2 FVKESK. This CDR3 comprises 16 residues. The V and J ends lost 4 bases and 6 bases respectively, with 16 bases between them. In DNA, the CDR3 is TGTGCCAGCAGCCCCCGTGACACCTATCTTAATTCACCCCTCCACTTT. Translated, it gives CASSPRDTYLNSPLHF. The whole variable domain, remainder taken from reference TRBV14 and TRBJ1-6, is EAGVTQFPSHSVIEKGQTVTLRCDPISGHDNLYWYRRVMGKEIKFLLHFVKESKQDESGMPNNRFLAERTGGTYSTLKVQPAELEDSGVYFCASSPRDTYLNSPLHFGNGTRLTVT.

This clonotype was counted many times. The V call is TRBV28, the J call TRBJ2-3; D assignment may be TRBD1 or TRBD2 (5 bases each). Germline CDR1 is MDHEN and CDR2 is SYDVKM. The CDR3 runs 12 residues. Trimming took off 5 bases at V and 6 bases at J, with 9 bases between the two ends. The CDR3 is CASSGDADTQYF. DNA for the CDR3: TGTGCCAGCAGTGGGGACGCGGATACGCAGTATTTT.

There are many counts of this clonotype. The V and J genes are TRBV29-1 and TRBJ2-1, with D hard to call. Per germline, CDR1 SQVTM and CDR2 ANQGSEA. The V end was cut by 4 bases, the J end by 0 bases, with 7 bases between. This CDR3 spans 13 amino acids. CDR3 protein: CSVAVYSYNEQFF. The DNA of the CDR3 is TGCAGCGTTGCAGTCTACTCCTACAATGAGCAGTTCTTC.

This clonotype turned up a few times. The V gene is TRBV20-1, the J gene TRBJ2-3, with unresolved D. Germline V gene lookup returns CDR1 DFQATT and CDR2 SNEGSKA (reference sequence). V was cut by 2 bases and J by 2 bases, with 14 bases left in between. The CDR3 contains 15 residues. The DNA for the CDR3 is TGCAGTGCTAGACCGTCGACGGATTACACAGATACGCAGTATTTT. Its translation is CSARPSTDYTDTQYF.

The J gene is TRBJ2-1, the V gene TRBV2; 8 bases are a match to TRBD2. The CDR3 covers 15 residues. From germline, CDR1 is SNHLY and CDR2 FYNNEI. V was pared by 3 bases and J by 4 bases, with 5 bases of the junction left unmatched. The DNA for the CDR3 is TGTGCCAGCAGTGAGGCGGGAGGCCATTACAATGAGCAGTTCTTC. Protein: CASSEAGGHYNEQFF.